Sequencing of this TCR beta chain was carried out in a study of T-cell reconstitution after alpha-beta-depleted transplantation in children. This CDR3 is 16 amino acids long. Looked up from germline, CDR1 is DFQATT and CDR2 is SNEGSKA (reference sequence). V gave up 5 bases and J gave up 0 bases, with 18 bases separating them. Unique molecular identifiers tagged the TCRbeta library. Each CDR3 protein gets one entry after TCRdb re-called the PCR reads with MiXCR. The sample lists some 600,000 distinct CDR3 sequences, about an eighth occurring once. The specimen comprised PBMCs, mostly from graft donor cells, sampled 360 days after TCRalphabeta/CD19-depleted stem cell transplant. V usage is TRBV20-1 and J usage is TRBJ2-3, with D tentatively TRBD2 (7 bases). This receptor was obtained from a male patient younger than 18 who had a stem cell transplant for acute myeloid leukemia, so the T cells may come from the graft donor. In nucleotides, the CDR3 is TGCAGTGCTCCCCGAGGGGGGGGGCCTAGCACAGATACGCAGTATTTT. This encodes CSAPRGGGPSTDTQYF.